This entry describes one T cell receptor beta chain. Its antigen is as yet unknown. The source of the sample is a study of T-cell memory formation after mild COVID-19. The study's findings and limits: Those CD4+ clones that contracted were mainly in CM and EM (CD8+ ones in EMRA). There was a balanced CD4/CD8 profile in clones contracting day 15 to 85, and later expanders leaned CD4+.

A single record per CDR3 protein comes from TCRdb applying MiXCR to the 5' RACE reads. The data contain about 240,000 distinct CDR3 sequences, approximately 10% of them singletons. Germline V gene sequence: CDR1 SGHAT, CDR2 FQNNGV. The V and J ends lost 5 bases and 1 base respectively, with 20 bases between them. This CDR3 contains 18 residues. Material: PBMCs or a T cell subset sorted from them (not recorded which). The gene calls are TRBV11-2 and TRBJ1-4; tentative D call: TRBD1 (5 bases). This TCR was sampled from a man between 18 and 29 years old who had mild COVID-19 (a few samples of this study predate the infection). Cell type and time point are not known. The DNA of the CDR3 is TGTGCCAGCAGCCCACGAGGGTATTCGGGGGAAACTAATGAAAAACTGTTTTTT. It yields the protein CASSPRGYSGETNEKLFF.